The source of this T cell receptor beta chain is a study of T cells in localized non-small cell lung cancer. Study-wide findings and caveats: Multi-region tumor sequencing was not done, so intratumor heterogeneity could not be excluded. T cell clonality was highest in uninvolved adjacent lung, above tumor. Paired adjacent lung recovered a median roughly 54 of the top 100 tumor clones.

To note about this clone: What it binds is unknown.

The method was immunoSEQ multiplex PCR; TCRdb's version includes in-frame clones alone and lacks a portion of them. This table holds approximately 40,000 clones, roughly 86% found once. This CDR3 has 13 residues. Germline CDR1 KGHSH, CDR2 LQKENI. Trimming took 3 bases from V and 4 from J, leaving 8 bases between them. The receptor was derived from a man between 40 and 70 years old with stage I lung adenocarcinoma. Here the sequenced sample was peripheral blood, taken before any cancer treatment. The V call is TRBV18, the J call TRBJ2-3; D is unclear. The CDR3 here is CASSPATSDTQYF. In DNA form, the CDR3 reads TGTGCCAGCTCACCGGCGACTTCAGATACGCAGTATTTT.